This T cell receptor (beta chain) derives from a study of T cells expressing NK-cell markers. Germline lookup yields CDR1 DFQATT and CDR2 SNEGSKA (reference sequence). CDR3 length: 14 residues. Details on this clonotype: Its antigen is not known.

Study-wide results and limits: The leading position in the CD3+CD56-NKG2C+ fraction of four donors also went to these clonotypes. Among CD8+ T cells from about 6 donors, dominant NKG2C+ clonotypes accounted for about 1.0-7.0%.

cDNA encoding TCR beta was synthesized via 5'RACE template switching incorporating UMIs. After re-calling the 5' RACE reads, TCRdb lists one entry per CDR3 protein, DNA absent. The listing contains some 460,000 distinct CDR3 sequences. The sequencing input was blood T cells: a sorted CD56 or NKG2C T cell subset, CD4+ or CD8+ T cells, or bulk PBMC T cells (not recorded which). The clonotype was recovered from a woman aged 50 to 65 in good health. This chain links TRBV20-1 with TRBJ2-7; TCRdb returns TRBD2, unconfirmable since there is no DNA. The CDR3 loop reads CRSGRARYLHEQYF.